Listed below are T cell receptor beta chains from one sample, sequenced in a study of blood T cell repertoires in COVID-19. Using immunoSEQ multiplex PCR, the repertoire was profiled, and TCRdb retains in-frame clones only, with some absent. The sample shows about 280,000 clones, around 89% of them seen only once. Material for sequencing was PBMCs or T cells enriched from blood (not recorded which). Source of these receptors: a woman aged 60-70 years in a cohort exposed to, infected with or recovered from COVID-19 (not recorded which). The CDR3 runs from the conserved cysteine through the conserved F or W. The order of the fields is CDR3 DNA, CDR3 protein, clone size, D gene, V gene, J gene. The D gene is left open where the match is weak. Size is omitted from some rows. Given values are once, few, many or a class for expanded clones.

cdr3_nt: TGTGCCAGCAGTTACGACAGGGGCCACTCCTACGAGCAGTACTTC; cdr3_aa: CASSYDRGHSYEQYF; clone_size: .; d_call: TRBD1; v_call: TRBV6-5; j_call: TRBJ2-7
cdr3_nt: TGTGCCAGCAGCTTAGGGCCGGGGGGCTTCGAGCAGTACTTC; cdr3_aa: CASSLGPGGFEQYF; clone_size: .; d_call: .; v_call: TRBV7-2; j_call: TRBJ2-7
cdr3_nt: TGTGCCAGCGGCATGGGGGGTAGCCAAGAGACCCAGTACTTC; cdr3_aa: CASGMGGSQETQYF; clone_size: .; d_call: .; v_call: TRBV11-2; j_call: TRBJ2-5
cdr3_nt: TGTGCCAGCAGCCATGACCTAGGGGCTGAAGCTTTCTTT; cdr3_aa: CASSHDLGAEAFF; clone_size: few; d_call: .; v_call: TRBV14; j_call: TRBJ1-1
cdr3_nt: TGCGCCAGCAGCCAATTGGGGACAAGAGGCGAAAAACTGTTTTTT; cdr3_aa: CASSQLGTRGEKLFF; clone_size: once; d_call: .; v_call: TRBV4-1; j_call: TRBJ1-4
cdr3_nt: TGTGCCAGCAGCTTTTCGTCCGTAGAAGAGACCCAGTACTTC; cdr3_aa: CASSFSSVEETQYF; clone_size: .; d_call: .; v_call: TRBV7-9; j_call: TRBJ2-5
cdr3_nt: TGTGCCAGCAGTAGACAGGGTTGGACCGGGGAGCTGTTTTTT; cdr3_aa: CASSRQGWTGELFF; clone_size: .; d_call: TRBD1; v_call: TRBV28; j_call: TRBJ2-2
cdr3_nt: TGTGCCAGCAGCGCCCCCGGGACTAGCTCCTACAATGAGCAGTTCTTC; cdr3_aa: CASSAPGTSSYNEQFF; clone_size: .; d_call: TRBD2; v_call: TRBV7-9; j_call: TRBJ2-1
cdr3_nt: TGTGCCAGCAGCCCACCAGGGGGCTATGGCTACACCTTC; cdr3_aa: CASSPPGGYGYTF; clone_size: .; d_call: TRBD1; v_call: TRBV5-6; j_call: TRBJ1-2
cdr3_nt: TGCGCCAGCAGCCAACGACTAGCGGCCTACAATGAGCAGTTCTTC; cdr3_aa: CASSQRLAAYNEQFF; clone_size: .; d_call: TRBD2; v_call: TRBV4-1; j_call: TRBJ2-1
cdr3_nt: TGTGCCAGCAGTGATAAGACAGGGCGGGACACTGAAGCTTTCTTT; cdr3_aa: CASSDKTGRDTEAFF; clone_size: .; d_call: .; v_call: TRBV21-1; j_call: TRBJ1-1
cdr3_nt: TGCGCCAGCAGCTTCAGCGGGAGAGGTGGGGAGCAGTTCTTC; cdr3_aa: CASSFSGRGGEQFF; clone_size: few; d_call: TRBD2; v_call: TRBV5-1; j_call: TRBJ2-1
cdr3_nt: TGCGCCAGCAGCGGACAGGGGGCGCCTAAAGAAAAACTGTTTTTT; cdr3_aa: CASSGQGAPKEKLFF; clone_size: .; d_call: TRBD1; v_call: TRBV5-1; j_call: TRBJ1-4
cdr3_nt: TGCGCCAGCAGCATGACAGGGAAGCACATCGATACGCAGTATTTT; cdr3_aa: CASSMTGKHIDTQYF; clone_size: .; d_call: TRBD1; v_call: TRBV5-1; j_call: TRBJ2-3
cdr3_nt: TGCGCCAGCAGCCAGACTAGCGGGTCGTCCGAGCAGTACTTC; cdr3_aa: CASSQTSGSSEQYF; clone_size: .; d_call: TRBD2; v_call: TRBV5-1; j_call: TRBJ2-7
cdr3_nt: TGTGCCAGCAGCTCTAGGACAGGGGGCCGGTATGGCTACACCTTC; cdr3_aa: CASSSRTGGRYGYTF; clone_size: many; d_call: TRBD1; v_call: TRBV5-5; j_call: TRBJ1-2
cdr3_nt: TGTGCCAGCAGCTTACAGGGTAGCGGGATTATAAATGAGCAGTTCTTC; cdr3_aa: CASSLQGSGIINEQFF; clone_size: .; d_call: TRBD2; v_call: TRBV7-3; j_call: TRBJ2-1
cdr3_nt: TGTGCCACCAGTACGGGGGGGAAGGGAAACATTCAGTACTTC; cdr3_aa: CATSTGGKGNIQYF; clone_size: .; d_call: TRBD2; v_call: TRBV24-1; j_call: TRBJ2-4
cdr3_nt: TGCGCCAGCAGCTTGGAGGGGAATAAGGGATCACCCCTCCACTTT; cdr3_aa: CASSLEGNKGSPLHF; clone_size: once; d_call: .; v_call: TRBV5-1; j_call: TRBJ1-6
cdr3_nt: TGTGCCAGCTTCGGACAGGGGATTATCGACTATGGCTACACCTTC; cdr3_aa: CASFGQGIIDYGYTF; clone_size: once; d_call: TRBD1; v_call: TRBV28; j_call: TRBJ1-2
cdr3_nt: TGTGCCAGTAGCTGGGTCCCCCCGAGAGGGACCCAGTACTTC; cdr3_aa: CASSWVPPRGTQYF; clone_size: .; d_call: .; v_call: TRBV19; j_call: TRBJ2-5
cdr3_nt: TGCGCCACCCGCGAGCTCTACGAGCAGTACTTC; cdr3_aa: CATRELYEQYF; clone_size: .; d_call: .; v_call: TRBV10-2; j_call: TRBJ2-7
cdr3_nt: TGTGCCAGCACTTTCCGCCCAGGGTCCACTGAAGCTTTCTTT; cdr3_aa: CASTFRPGSTEAFF; clone_size: .; d_call: .; v_call: TRBV28; j_call: TRBJ1-1
cdr3_nt: TGTGCCACCCACGACGCCGCTACAGGGAAGCGGCCCCAGCATTTT; cdr3_aa: CATHDAATGKRPQHF; clone_size: few; d_call: .; v_call: TRBV28; j_call: TRBJ1-5
cdr3_nt: TGTGCCAGCAGCTTCTACAGGGGGCGCGATCAGCCCCAGCATTTT; cdr3_aa: CASSFYRGRDQPQHF; clone_size: .; d_call: TRBD1; v_call: TRBV7-6; j_call: TRBJ1-5
cdr3_nt: TGTGCCAGCAGCTTGACAGGGGGCCAAGAGACCCAGTACTTC; cdr3_aa: CASSLTGGQETQYF; clone_size: .; d_call: TRBD1; v_call: TRBV7-9; j_call: TRBJ2-5
cdr3_nt: TGTGCCAGCAGCTTAGGTTTTGGACAGGGGGCTGGAAACACCATATATTTT; cdr3_aa: CASSLGFGQGAGNTIYF; clone_size: .; d_call: TRBD1; v_call: TRBV7-2; j_call: TRBJ1-3
cdr3_nt: TGCGCCAGCAGTGAGGTAGCGTCGGAATTTTCACCCCTCCACTTT; cdr3_aa: CASSEVASEFSPLHF; clone_size: .; d_call: .; v_call: TRBV10-1; j_call: TRBJ1-6
cdr3_nt: TGCGCCAGCTCGGGACAAACTTACAATGAGCAGTTCTTC; cdr3_aa: CASSGQTYNEQFF; clone_size: .; d_call: .; v_call: TRBV5-1; j_call: TRBJ2-1
cdr3_nt: TGTGCCAGTAGAACAGGGGGAGGCAATCAGCCCCAGCATTTT; cdr3_aa: CASRTGGGNQPQHF; clone_size: .; d_call: TRBD1; v_call: TRBV19; j_call: TRBJ1-5
cdr3_nt: TGTGCCAGCAGCCAAGCAGGGGGGAACTATGGCTACACCTTC; cdr3_aa: CASSQAGGNYGYTF; clone_size: few; d_call: TRBD1; v_call: TRBV4-2; j_call: TRBJ1-2
cdr3_nt: TGTGCCAGCAGTTTAACTCATTGGGGACAAATAATCCAGCATGGCTACACCTTC; cdr3_aa: CASSLTHWGQIIQHGYTF; clone_size: once; d_call: .; v_call: TRBV28; j_call: TRBJ1-2
cdr3_nt: TGTGCCAGCAGAAGGACACCCGGGGAGCTGTTTTTT; cdr3_aa: CASRRTPGELFF; clone_size: .; d_call: .; v_call: TRBV12-3/TRBV12-4; j_call: TRBJ2-2
cdr3_nt: TGTGCCAGCAGCACCGGTGCGGGAATTCGGGAGACCCAGTACTTC; cdr3_aa: CASSTGAGIRETQYF; clone_size: once; d_call: .; v_call: TRBV28; j_call: TRBJ2-5
cdr3_nt: TGTGCCAGTAGTATGGGCCCGGGGGACTACAATGAGCAGTTCTTC; cdr3_aa: CASSMGPGDYNEQFF; clone_size: .; d_call: .; v_call: TRBV19; j_call: TRBJ2-1
cdr3_nt: TGTGCCACCAGTGTTGGACAGGGGGCTAATGAGCAGTTCTTC; cdr3_aa: CATSVGQGANEQFF; clone_size: .; d_call: TRBD1; v_call: TRBV24-1; j_call: TRBJ2-1
cdr3_nt: TGTGCCAGCAGTTTCGGTAGCTCTGGGGCCAACGTCCTGACTTTC; cdr3_aa: CASSFGSSGANVLTF; clone_size: .; d_call: .; v_call: TRBV28; j_call: TRBJ2-6
cdr3_nt: TGTGCCAGCAGTTTTGGGCTAGCGGGAGACGGTGAGCAGTTCTTC; cdr3_aa: CASSFGLAGDGEQFF; clone_size: .; d_call: TRBD2; v_call: TRBV27; j_call: TRBJ2-1
cdr3_nt: TGTGCCAGTAGTATCATGCAGGGATCTGGAAACACCATATATTTT; cdr3_aa: CASSIMQGSGNTIYF; clone_size: .; d_call: .; v_call: TRBV19; j_call: TRBJ1-3
cdr3_nt: TGTGCCAGCAGTTTGACAGTGAACACTGAAGCTTTCTTT; cdr3_aa: CASSLTVNTEAFF; clone_size: .; d_call: .; v_call: TRBV28; j_call: TRBJ1-1
cdr3_nt: TGCGCCAGCAGCCTGGGACTAGCGGGAGGGCCAGAGACCCAGTACTTC; cdr3_aa: CASSLGLAGGPETQYF; clone_size: few; d_call: TRBD2; v_call: TRBV5-1; j_call: TRBJ2-5
cdr3_nt: TGCAGTGCTAGAACTCTGACAGGGGGCACCTTC; cdr3_aa: CSARTLTGGTF; clone_size: .; d_call: TRBD1; v_call: TRBV20-1; j_call: TRBJ1-2
cdr3_nt: TGTGCCAGCAGTGAAAATTCCCTAGCAACGGATACGCAGTATTTT; cdr3_aa: CASSENSLATDTQYF; clone_size: .; d_call: .; v_call: TRBV6-4; j_call: TRBJ2-3
cdr3_nt: TGCGCCAGCAGCTTGCTTGGACAGTCTAATGAAAAACTGTTTTTT; cdr3_aa: CASSLLGQSNEKLFF; clone_size: .; d_call: .; v_call: TRBV5-1; j_call: TRBJ1-4
cdr3_nt: TGTGCCAGCACCAAAGGACAGGGGGCAATGGACACTGAAGCTTTCTTT; cdr3_aa: CASTKGQGAMDTEAFF; clone_size: once; d_call: TRBD1; v_call: TRBV13; j_call: TRBJ1-1
cdr3_nt: TGTGCCAGCAGCCGGACTAGCGGCCAAGAGACCCAGTACTTC; cdr3_aa: CASSRTSGQETQYF; clone_size: .; d_call: TRBD2; v_call: TRBV11-3; j_call: TRBJ2-5
cdr3_nt: TGTGCCAGTAGTATGAATCGGAAGGGGTCGGGTAATGAAAAACTGTTTTTT; cdr3_aa: CASSMNRKGSGNEKLFF; clone_size: .; d_call: .; v_call: TRBV19; j_call: TRBJ1-4
cdr3_nt: TGTGCCAGCAGAGGAAGCGGCTCCTACGAGCAGTACTTC; cdr3_aa: CASRGSGSYEQYF; clone_size: once; d_call: .; v_call: TRBV7-9; j_call: TRBJ2-7
cdr3_nt: TGTGCCAGCAGCTTACTCGGAGCTGGCTACGAGCAGTACTTC; cdr3_aa: CASSLLGAGYEQYF; clone_size: .; d_call: .; v_call: TRBV7-9; j_call: TRBJ2-7
cdr3_nt: TGTGCCAGCAGCGAAGCCCCCGGCGCAGGGATCGGTATGAACACTGAAGCTTTCTTT; cdr3_aa: CASSEAPGAGIGMNTEAFF; clone_size: .; d_call: .; v_call: TRBV9; j_call: TRBJ1-1
cdr3_nt: TGTGCCAGCAGCTTAGGATCTAGGGGCCCTGAAGCTTTCTTT; cdr3_aa: CASSLGSRGPEAFF; clone_size: .; d_call: .; v_call: TRBV11-2; j_call: TRBJ1-1
cdr3_nt: TGTGCCAGCACCAGGACAGCCCTCACAGATACGCAGTATTTT; cdr3_aa: CASTRTALTDTQYF; clone_size: .; d_call: .; v_call: TRBV6-5; j_call: TRBJ2-3
cdr3_nt: TGCGCCAGCAACTCGGGGGATACGGCCACTGAAGCTTTCTTT; cdr3_aa: CASNSGDTATEAFF; clone_size: .; d_call: .; v_call: TRBV5-1; j_call: TRBJ1-1